This TCR beta chain was documented in a study of beta chain features in type 1 diabetes. Findings and caveats of the study: Sequencing used cDNA, and cells with high TCR expression could therefore be over-represented. TCRB CDR3s were moderately but significantly shorter in Type 1 diabetes patients in all four CD4+ subsets. Naive, central memory and Treg TCRB repertoires appeared more alike in patients than in healthy donors.

On this clone itself: The antigen remains unidentified.

Reverse transcribing all isolated RNA meant expressed TCRB transcripts were sequenced. Assay: immunoSEQ multiplex PCR; the TCRdb copy retains only in-frame clones and omits some. The sample carries fewer than 650,000 clones, about a sixth recorded once. CD45RO/CCR7/CD25/CD127/CD95/CD27 separated CD4+ naive, central memory, regulatory and stem cell-like memory cells by sorting. This receptor was taken from a man in his late teens or twenties in good health. What was sequenced was naive CD4+ T cells from blood.

This CDR3 is CASSFTSAGNTIYF. CDR3 in DNA: TGTGCCAGCAGCTTTACCTCTGCAGGAAACACCATATATTTT. The V call is TRBV5-4, the J call TRBJ1-3; no reliable D call. The CDR3 consists of 14 residues. Germline V lookup: CDR1 SGHNT, CDR2 YYREEE (reference sequence). Trimming removed 2 bases at V and 4 bases at J, with 10 bases between.